The entry that follows covers one T cell receptor (beta chain) sequence. Its antigen is unidentified. This sample is drawn from a study of cytomegalovirus exposure and HLA in healthy donors. PCR involved 60 Vbeta and 13 Jbeta primers. Method: immunoSEQ multiplex PCR; TCRdb's copy keeps in-frame clones and lacks some. The table has 150,000 to 250,000 clones, 65% to 80% seen once. V trimming: 2 bases; J trimming: 5 bases; junction bases outside the gene matches: 5. The CDR3 consists of 14 residues. Germline CDR1 reads MNHEY; CDR2 reads SVGAGI. General observations from the study: Relative to the approximately 670-donor mean, N-insertions were reportedly fewer in an Asian-associated ancestry cluster in a later analysis. The study carried out a later analysis of TCR beta sequences. It associated about 15,000 of them with specific HLA alleles at a false discovery rate of 0.05.

The source of this sequence is a woman aged 25 to 45 in good health and CMV-seropositive. Source material: PBMCs. V and J are TRBV6-5 and TRBJ2-5; 7 bases are a match to TRBD1. This CDR3 reads CASSYGTARETQYF. In DNA, the CDR3 is TGTGCCAGCAGTTACGGGACAGCCCGGGAGACCCAGTACTTC.